What follows describes a single T cell receptor delta chain. There is no known antigen for this receptor. No much larger clonotype is one base removed from it; base qualities were not supplied. This sample was taken from a study of delta chains in infants with herpesvirus infections (dated 2023 in TCRdb). Looking at the study overall: To characterize gammadelta T cell responses to primary cytomegalovirus (CMV) infection, researchers prospectively followed a birth cohort of Ugandan infants starting at birth. gammadelta TCRs were sequenced from PBMC of some 20 CMV-infected infants (one congenitally infected) and about eight CMV-uninfected infants with enough sample available. Previously published Belgian fetal and cord blood gammadelta TCR data were added only for comparison and were not generated in this cohort. Infant blood samples fell into approximate age groups of 1.5, 4, 8 and 12 months.

What the research found in general, with its limitations: Limitations noted by the authors included a small sample size and a lack of race- or environment-matched controls, because nearly all Ugandans acquire CMV before adulthood. Presence of the public clonotype at levels below the detection limit might still occur in CMV-uninfected infants. The public clonotype was found only at the first time point after infection and was absent in uninfected infants and in those infected after 120 days.

Infants were enrolled after their mothers, pregnant women receiving prenatal care in Kampala, Uganda, were recruited, and documentation of maternal HIV status was required. Weekly visits were made to families, and infant clinical information, oral swabs and peripheral blood were collected beginning at 6 weeks of age and every 4 months thereafter. Blood was drawn into heparin tubes, and PBMC were isolated via Ficoll-Paque density gradient centrifugation and then cryopreserved. Library creation used RT-PCR. To generate TCR cDNA, PBMC RNA underwent reverse transcription with SuperScript II using gamma-chain- and delta-chain-specific primers. The cDNA was purified with AMPure XP beads, then amplified and indexed with Illumina adapters using the Nextera XT Index Kit. Sequencing of the gammadelta TCR libraries was done on an Illumina MiSeq using a V2 300-cycle kit. On the study's bioinformatics: Using MiXCR v2.1.12, CDR3 sequences were assembled, and reads were mapped onto D, J and V genes obtained from GenBank. Repertoire analyses of the CDR3 clonotypes were performed with VDJtools v1.2.1. TCRdb reprocessed the public data with the CATT caller; entries with the same nucleotide sequence were combined afterwards. The V and J calls and clone size are TCRdb's, not the authors'. The sample records some 1,500 delta-chain clones, just under 30% of which are singletons. Approximately 6.8% of the sample belongs to the ten largest clones.

The sequence was obtained from a human donor who was a Ugandan infant, either HIV-exposed or HIV-unexposed (not recorded which). The starting material was peripheral blood, obtained at time point 1 of longitudinal follow-up.

The sequenced DNA is TGTGCTCTTGGGGAACTAGAACCCTCTTGGTGGATACTGGGGGATACAACCGATAAACTCATCTTT. It specifies CALGELEPSWWILGDTTDKLIF. Recombination joined TRDV1 with TRDJ1, with 12 middle bases fitting TRDD3. Trimming accounts for 0 bases at V and 2 bases at J, while the number of junction bases matched to no gene is 19. The CDR3 runs 22 residues from the cysteine to the phenylalanine. Solely the CDR3 DNA is kept, with 66 bases framed from the first base. CDR1 is given as TSWWSYY and CDR2 as QGS, both from the germline V gene.